This T cell receptor beta chain came from a study of T cells in women clearing cervical HPV infection. Study overall: Controls' single incident HPV16 infection cleared within 12 months without precancer. Case blood was drawn a median approximately 160 days after lesion detection.

Libraries were prepared by immunoSEQ multiplex PCR; TCRdb keeps only in-frame clonotypes and omits some of them. Recorded for this sample: 35,000 to 50,000 clones. Findings and caveats of the study: Cases and controls were distinguished at AUC roughly 0.83 by richness and V genes.

The J segment lost 8 bases and the V segment lost 5 bases, leaving 8 bases of the junction unmatched. From germline, CDR1 is DFQATT and CDR2 SNEGSKA (reference sequence). The CDR3 length is 13 residues. On this clone: The antigen remains unidentified. The read is 3 residues too short to cover the CDR3 end, so that end is filled in from the germline J gene.

Material: blood buffy coat. The TCR comes from a woman aged 18 to 75 with a cervical HPV16 infection that either progressed to CIN3+ or cleared (not recorded which). The V and J genes are TRBV20-1 and TRBJ2-1, with 8 bases that match TRBD1. The CDR3 loop reads CSAAPDRGYEQFF. The sequenced CDR3 bases are TGCAGTGCTGCCCCCGACAGGGGTTATGAG.